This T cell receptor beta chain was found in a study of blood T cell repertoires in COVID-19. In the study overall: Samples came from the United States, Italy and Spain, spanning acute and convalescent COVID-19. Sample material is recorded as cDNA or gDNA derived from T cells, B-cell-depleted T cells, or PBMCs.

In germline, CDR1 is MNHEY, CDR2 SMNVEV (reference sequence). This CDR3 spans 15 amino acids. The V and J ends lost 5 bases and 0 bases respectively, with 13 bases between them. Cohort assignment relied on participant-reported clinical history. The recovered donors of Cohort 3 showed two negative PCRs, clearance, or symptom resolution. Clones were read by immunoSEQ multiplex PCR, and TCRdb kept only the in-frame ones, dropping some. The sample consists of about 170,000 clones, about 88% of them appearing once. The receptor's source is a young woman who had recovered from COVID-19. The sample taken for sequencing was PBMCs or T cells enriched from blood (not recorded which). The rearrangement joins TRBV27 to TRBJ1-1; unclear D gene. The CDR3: CASSRISGLNTEAFF. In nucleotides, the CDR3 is TGTGCCAGCAGTCGAATTTCGGGTCTGAACACTGAAGCTTTCTTT.